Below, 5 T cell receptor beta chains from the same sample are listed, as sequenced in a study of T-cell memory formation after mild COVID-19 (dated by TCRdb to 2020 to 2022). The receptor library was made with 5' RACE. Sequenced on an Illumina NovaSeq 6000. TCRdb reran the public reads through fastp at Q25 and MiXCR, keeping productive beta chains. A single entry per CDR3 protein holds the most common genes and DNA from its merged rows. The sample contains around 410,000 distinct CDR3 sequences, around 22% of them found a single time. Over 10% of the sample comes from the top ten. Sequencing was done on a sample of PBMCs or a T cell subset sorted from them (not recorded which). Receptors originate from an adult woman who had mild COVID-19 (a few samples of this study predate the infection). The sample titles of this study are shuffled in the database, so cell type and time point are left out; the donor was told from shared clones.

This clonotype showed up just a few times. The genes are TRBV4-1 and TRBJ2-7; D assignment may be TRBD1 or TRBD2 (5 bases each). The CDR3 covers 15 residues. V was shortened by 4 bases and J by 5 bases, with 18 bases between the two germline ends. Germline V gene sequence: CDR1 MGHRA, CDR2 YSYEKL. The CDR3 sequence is CASSRGDGPLDEQYF. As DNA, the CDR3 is TGCGCCAGCAGCCGAGGGGACGGCCCCCTTGACGAGCAGTACTTC.

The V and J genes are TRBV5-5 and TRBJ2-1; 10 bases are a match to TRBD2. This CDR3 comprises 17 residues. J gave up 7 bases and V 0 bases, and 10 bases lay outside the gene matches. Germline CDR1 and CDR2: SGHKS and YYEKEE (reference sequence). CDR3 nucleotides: TGTGCCAGCAGCTTGGCCACGTCGGCTAGCGGGGGTAATGAGCAGTTCTTC. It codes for CASSLATSASGGNEQFF.

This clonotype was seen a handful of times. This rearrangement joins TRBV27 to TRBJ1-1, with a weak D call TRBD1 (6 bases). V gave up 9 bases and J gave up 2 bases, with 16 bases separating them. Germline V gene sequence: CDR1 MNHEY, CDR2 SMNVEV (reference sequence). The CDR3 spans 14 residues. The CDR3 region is CASFSQGPNTEAFF. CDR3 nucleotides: TGTGCCAGTTTCTCACAGGGTCCCAACACTGAAGCTTTCTTT.

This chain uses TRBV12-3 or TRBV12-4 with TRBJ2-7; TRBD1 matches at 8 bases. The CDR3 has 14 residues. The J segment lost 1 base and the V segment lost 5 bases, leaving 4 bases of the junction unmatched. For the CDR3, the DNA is TGTGCCAGCAGTCGGGACAGGCAGTCCTACGAGCAGTACTTC. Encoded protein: CASSRDRQSYEQYF.

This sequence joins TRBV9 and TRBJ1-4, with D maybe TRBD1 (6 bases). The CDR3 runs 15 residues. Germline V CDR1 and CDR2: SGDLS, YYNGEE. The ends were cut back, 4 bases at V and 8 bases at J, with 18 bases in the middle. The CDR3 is CASSSNSNRAEKLFF. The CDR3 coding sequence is TGTGCCAGCAGCAGTAATTCAAACAGGGCCGAAAAACTGTTTTTT.